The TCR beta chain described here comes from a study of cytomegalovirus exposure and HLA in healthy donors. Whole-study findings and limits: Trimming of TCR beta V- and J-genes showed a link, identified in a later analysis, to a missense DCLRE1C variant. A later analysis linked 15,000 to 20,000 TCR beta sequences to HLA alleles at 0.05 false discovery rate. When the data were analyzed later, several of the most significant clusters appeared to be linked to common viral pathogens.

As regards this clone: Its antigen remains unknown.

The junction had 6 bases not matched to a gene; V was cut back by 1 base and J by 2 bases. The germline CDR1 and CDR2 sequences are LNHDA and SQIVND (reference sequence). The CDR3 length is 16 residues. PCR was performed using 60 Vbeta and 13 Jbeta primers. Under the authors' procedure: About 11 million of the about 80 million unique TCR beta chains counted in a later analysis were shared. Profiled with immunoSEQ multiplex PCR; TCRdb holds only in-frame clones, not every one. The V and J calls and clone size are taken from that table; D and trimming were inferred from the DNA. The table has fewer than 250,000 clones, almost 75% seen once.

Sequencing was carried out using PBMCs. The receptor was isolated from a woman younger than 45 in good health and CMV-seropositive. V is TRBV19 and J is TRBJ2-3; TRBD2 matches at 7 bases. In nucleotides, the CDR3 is TGTGCCAGTAGTATAGGAGCGGGGTACCTCACAGATACGCAGTATTTT. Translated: CASSIGAGYLTDTQYF. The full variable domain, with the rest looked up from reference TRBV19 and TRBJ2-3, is DGGITQSPKYLFRKEGQNVTLSCEQNLNHDAMYWYRQDPGQGLRLIYYSQIVNDFQKGDIAEGYSVSREKKESFPLTVTSAQKNPTAFYLCASSIGAGYLTDTQYFGPGTRLTVL.